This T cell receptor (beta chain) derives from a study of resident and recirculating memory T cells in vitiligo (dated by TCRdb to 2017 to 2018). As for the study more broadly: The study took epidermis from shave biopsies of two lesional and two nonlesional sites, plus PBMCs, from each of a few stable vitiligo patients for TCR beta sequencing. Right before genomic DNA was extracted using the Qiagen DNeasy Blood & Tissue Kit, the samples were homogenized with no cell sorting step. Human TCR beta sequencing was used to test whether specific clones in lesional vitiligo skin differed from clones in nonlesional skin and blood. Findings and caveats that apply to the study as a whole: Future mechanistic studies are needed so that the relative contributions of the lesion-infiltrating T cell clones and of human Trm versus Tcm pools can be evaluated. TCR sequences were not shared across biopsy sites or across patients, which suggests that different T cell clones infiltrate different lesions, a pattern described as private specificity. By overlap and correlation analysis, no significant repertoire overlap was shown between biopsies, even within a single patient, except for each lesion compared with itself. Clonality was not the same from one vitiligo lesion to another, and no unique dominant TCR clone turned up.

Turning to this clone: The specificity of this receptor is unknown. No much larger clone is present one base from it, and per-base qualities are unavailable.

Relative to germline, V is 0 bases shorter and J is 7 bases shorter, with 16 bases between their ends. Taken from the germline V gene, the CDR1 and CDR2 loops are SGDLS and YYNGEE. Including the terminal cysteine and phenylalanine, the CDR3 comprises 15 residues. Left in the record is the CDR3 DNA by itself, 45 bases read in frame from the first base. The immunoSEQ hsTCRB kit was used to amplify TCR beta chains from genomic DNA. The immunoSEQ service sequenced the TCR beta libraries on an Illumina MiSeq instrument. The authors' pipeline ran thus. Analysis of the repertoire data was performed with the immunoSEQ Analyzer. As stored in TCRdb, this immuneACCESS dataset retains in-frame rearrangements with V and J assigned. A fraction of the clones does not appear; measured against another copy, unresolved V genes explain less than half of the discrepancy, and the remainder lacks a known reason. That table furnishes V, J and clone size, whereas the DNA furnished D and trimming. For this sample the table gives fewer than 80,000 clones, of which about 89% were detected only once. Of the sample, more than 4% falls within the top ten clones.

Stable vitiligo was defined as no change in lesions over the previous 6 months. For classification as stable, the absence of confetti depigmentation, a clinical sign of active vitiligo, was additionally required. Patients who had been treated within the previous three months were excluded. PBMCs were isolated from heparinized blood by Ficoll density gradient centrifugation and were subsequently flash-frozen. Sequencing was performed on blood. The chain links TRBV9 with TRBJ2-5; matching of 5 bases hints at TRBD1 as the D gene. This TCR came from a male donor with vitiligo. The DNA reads TGTGCCAGCAGCGTAGCGCAGGGCCCCATACCGACCCAGTACTTC. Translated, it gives CASSVAQGPIPTQYF.